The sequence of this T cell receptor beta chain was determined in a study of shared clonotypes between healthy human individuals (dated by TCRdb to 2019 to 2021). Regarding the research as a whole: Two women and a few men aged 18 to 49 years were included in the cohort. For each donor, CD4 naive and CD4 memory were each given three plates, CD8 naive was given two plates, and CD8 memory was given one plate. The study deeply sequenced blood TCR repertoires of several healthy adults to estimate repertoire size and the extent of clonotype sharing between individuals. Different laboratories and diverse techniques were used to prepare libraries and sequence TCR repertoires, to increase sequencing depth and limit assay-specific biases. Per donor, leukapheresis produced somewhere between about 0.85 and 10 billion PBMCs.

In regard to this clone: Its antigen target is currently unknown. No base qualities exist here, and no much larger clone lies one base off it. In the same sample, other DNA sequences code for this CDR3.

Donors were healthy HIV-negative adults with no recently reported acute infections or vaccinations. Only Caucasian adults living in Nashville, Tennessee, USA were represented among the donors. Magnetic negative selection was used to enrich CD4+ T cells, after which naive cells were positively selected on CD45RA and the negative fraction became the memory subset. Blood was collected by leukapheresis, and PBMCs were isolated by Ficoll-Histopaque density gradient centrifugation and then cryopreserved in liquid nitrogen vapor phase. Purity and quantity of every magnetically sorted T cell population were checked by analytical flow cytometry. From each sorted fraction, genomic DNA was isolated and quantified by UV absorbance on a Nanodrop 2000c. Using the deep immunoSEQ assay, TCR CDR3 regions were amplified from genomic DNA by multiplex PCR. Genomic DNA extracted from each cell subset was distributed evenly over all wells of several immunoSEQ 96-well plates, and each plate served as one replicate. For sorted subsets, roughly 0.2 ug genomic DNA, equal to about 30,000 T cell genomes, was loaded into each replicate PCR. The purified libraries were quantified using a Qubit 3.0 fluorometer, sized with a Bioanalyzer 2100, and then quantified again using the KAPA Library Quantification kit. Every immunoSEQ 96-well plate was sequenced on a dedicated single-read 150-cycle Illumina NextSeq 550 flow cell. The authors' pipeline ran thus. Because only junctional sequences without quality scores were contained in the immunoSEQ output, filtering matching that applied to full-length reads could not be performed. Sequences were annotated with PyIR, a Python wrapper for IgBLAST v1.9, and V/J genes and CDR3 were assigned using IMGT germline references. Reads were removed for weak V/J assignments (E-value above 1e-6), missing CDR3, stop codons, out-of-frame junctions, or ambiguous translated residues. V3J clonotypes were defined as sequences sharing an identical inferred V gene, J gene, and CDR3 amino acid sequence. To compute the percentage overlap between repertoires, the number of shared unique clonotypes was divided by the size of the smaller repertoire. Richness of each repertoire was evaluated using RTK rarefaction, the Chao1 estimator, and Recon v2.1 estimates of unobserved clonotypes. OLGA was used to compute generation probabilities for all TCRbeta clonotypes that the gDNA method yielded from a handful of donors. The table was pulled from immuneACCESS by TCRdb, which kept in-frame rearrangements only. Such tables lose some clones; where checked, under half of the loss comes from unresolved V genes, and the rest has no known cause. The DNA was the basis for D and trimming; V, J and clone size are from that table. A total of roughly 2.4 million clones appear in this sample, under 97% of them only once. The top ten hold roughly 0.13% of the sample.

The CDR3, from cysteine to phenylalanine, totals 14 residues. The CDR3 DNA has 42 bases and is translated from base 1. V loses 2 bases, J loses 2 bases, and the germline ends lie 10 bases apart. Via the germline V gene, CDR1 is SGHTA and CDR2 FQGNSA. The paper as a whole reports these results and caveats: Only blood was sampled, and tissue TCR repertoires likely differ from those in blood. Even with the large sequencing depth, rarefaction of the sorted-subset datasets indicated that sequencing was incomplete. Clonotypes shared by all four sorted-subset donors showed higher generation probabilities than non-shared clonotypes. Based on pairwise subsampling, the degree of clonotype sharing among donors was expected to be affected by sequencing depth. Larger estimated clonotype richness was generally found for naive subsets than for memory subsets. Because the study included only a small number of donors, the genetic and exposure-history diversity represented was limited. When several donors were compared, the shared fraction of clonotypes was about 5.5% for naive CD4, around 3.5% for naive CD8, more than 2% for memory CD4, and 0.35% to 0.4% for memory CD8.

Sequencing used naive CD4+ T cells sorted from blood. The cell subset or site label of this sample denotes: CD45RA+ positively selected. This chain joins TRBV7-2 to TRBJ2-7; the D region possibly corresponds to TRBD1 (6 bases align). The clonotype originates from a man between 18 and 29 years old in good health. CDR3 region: CASSLKTGAYEQYF. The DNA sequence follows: TGTGCCAGCAGCTTAAAGACAGGCGCCTACGAGCAGTACTTC.